This T cell receptor beta chain was sequenced during a study of blood T cell repertoires in COVID-19. On the study more broadly: The study drew acute and convalescent COVID-19 samples from the United States, Italy and Spain. T cells, B-cell-depleted T cells, or PBMCs provided the cDNA or gDNA that served as material.

In the source study's methods: It was from reference gene primer amplification that nucleated cell counts were estimated. Here immunoSEQ multiplex PCR was the method, and the copy in TCRdb shows in-frame clones only, minus some. D and trimming come from the DNA, and the V and J calls and clone size come from that table. The sample shows a few hundred thousand clones, more than 75% of them seen only once. Germline values: CDR1 SQVTM, CDR2 ANQGSEA. The V end lost 6 bases, the J end lost 3 bases, and 12 bases lay between the germline ends. The CDR3 runs 13 residues. The chain links TRBV29-1 to TRBJ1-5; TRBD1 might be the D (6 bases). The origin of this receptor is a woman aged 45-65 years with acute or convalescent COVID-19. The material sequenced was peripheral blood. For the CDR3, the DNA is TGCAGCGTGTTGGACAGAGCCAATCAGCCCCAGCATTTT. Its translation: CSVLDRANQPQHF.